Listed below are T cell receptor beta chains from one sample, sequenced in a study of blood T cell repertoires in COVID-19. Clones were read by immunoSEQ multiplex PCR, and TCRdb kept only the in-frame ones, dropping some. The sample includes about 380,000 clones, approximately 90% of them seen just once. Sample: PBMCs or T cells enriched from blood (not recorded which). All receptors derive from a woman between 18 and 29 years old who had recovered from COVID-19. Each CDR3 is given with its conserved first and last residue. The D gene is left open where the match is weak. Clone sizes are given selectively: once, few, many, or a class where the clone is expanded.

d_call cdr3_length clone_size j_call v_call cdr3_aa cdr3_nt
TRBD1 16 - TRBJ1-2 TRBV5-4 CASSSRDRGQGYGYTF TGTGCCAGCAGCTCCCGGGACAGGGGGCAAGGCTATGGCTACACCTTC
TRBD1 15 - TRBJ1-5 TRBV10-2 CASSEQQGLGQPQHF TGCGCCAGCAGTGAGCAACAGGGGTTGGGACAGCCCCAGCATTTT
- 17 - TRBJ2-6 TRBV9 CASSPDGGRDGANVLTF TGTGCCAGCAGCCCCGACGGGGGGCGTGATGGGGCCAACGTCCTGACTTTC
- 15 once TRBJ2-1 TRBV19 CASSLDRLSYNEQFF TGTGCCAGTAGTCTGGACAGACTTTCCTACAATGAGCAGTTCTTC
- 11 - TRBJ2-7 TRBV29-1 CSVVGWQGQYF TGCAGCGTTGTAGGATGGCAGGGCCAGTACTTC
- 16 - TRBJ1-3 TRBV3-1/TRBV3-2 CASSPGHLLSGNTIYF TGTGCCAGCAGCCCGGGACACCTCCTCTCTGGAAACACCATATATTTT
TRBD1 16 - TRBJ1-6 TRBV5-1 CASSLAVGQGYSPLHF TGCGCCAGCAGCTTGGCCGTAGGACAGGGATATTCACCCCTCCACTTT
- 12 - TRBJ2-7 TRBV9 CASSGTAYEQYF TGTGCCAGCAGCGGGACAGCCTACGAGCAGTACTTC
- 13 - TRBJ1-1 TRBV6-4 CASSVWLNTEAFF TGTGCCAGTTCGGTATGGTTGAACACTGAAGCTTTCTTT
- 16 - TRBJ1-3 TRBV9 CASSVGTILSGNTIYF TGTGCCAGCAGCGTAGGCACTATACTCTCTGGAAACACCATATATTTT
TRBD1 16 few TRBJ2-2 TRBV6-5 CASSYLTGQGTGELFF TGTGCCAGCAGTTACCTCACGGGACAGGGAACCGGGGAGCTGTTTTTT
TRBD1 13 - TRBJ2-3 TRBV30 CAWVGQSTDTQYF TGTGCCTGGGTGGGACAGAGCACAGATACGCAGTATTTT
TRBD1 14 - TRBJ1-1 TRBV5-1 CASSADRGTTEAFF TGCGCCAGCAGCGCGGACAGGGGGACAACTGAAGCTTTCTTT
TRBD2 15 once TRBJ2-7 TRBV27 CASSGPSGGAWEQYF TGTGCCAGCAGTGGGCCTAGCGGGGGGGCTTGGGAGCAGTACTTC
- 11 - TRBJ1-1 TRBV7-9 CASSTNTEAFF TGTGCCAGCAGTACAAACACTGAAGCTTTCTTT
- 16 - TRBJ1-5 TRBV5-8 CASSLEGGRFNQPQHF TGTGCCAGCAGCTTGGAGGGGGGGCGTTTCAATCAGCCCCAGCATTTT
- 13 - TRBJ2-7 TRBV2 CASSVGGAYEQYF TGTGCCAGCAGTGTTGGGGGCGCCTACGAGCAGTACTTC
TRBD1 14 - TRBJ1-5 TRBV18 CASSRDSSNQPQHF TGTGCCAGCTCACGGGACAGTAGCAATCAGCCCCAGCATTTT
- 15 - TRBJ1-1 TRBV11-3 CASSLGNHMNTEAFF TGTGCCAGCAGCCTCGGGAACCACATGAACACTGAAGCTTTCTTT
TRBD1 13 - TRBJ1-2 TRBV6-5 CASSRDRGHGYTF TGTGCCAGCAGCCGGGACAGGGGACACGGCTACACCTTC
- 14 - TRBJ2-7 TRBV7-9 CASSLSPPTYEQYF TGTGCCAGCAGCTTAAGCCCACCCACTTACGAGCAGTACTTC
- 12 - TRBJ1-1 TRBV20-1 CSASVGDTEAFF TGCAGTGCTAGTGTAGGGGACACTGAAGCTTTCTTT
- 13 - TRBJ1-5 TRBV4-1 CASSQTSGQPQHF TGCGCCAGCAGCCAGACCAGCGGGCAGCCCCAGCATTTT
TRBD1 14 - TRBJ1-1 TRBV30 CAWSSGRGLTEAFF TGTGCCTGGAGCAGCGGCAGGGGGCTTACTGAAGCTTTCTTT
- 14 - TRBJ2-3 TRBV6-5 CASSWGAGADTQYF TGTGCCAGCAGTTGGGGGGCGGGGGCAGATACGCAGTATTTT
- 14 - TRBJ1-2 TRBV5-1 CASSSQGTYYGYTF TGCGCCAGCAGCTCTCAGGGTACTTACTATGGCTACACCTTC
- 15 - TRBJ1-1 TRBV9 CASSVESQGSTEAFF TGTGCCAGCAGCGTAGAGAGCCAGGGCTCGACTGAAGCTTTCTTT
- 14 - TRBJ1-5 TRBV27 CASSFGGEGQPQHF TGTGCCAGCAGTTTTGGTGGGGAGGGGCAGCCCCAGCATTTT
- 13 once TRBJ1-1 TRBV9 CASSAWPNTEAFF TGTGCCAGCAGCGCTTGGCCGAACACTGAAGCTTTCTTT
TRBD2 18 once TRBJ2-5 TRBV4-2 CASSLSRLAGGYQETQYF TGTGCCAGCAGCCTATCCCGACTAGCGGGGGGATACCAAGAGACCCAGTACTTC
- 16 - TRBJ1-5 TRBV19 CASSTAAGVVTQPQHF TGTGCCAGTAGTACAGCGGCAGGGGTAGTAACGCAGCCCCAGCATTTT
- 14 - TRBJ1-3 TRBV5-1 CASSLAGSGNTIYF TGCGCCAGCAGCTTGGCCGGTTCTGGAAACACCATATATTTT
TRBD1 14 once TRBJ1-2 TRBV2 CASSDGQGVAGYTF TGTGCCAGCAGCGACGGACAGGGGGTGGCTGGCTACACCTTC
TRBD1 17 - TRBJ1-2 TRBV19 CASRSPIRDRANYGYTF TGTGCCAGTAGATCGCCCATCCGGGACAGAGCGAACTATGGCTACACCTTC
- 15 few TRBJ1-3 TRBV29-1 CSVEDRARSGNTIYF TGCAGCGTTGAAGATCGTGCCAGATCTGGAAACACCATATATTTT
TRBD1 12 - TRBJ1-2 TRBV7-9 CAIPDRGEGYTF TGTGCCATCCCGGACAGGGGAGAGGGCTACACCTTC
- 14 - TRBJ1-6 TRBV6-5 CASSPGTTNSPLHF TGTGCCAGCAGCCCCGGGACAACCAATTCACCCCTCCACTTT
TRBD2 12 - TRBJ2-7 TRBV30 CAWSSGGYEQYF TGTGCCTGGAGCTCGGGGGGCTACGAGCAGTACTTC
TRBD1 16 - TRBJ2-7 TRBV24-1 CATSDHPGTGDYEQYF TGTGCCACCAGTGACCACCCCGGGACAGGTGACTACGAGCAGTACTTC
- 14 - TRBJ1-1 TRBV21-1 CASSKPRVRTEAFF TGTGCCAGCAGCAAGCCCAGGGTAAGGACTGAAGCTTTCTTT
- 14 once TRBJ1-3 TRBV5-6 CAWGGPLSGNTIYF TGTGCCTGGGGGGGACCACTCTCTGGAAACACCATATATTTT
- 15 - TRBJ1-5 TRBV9 CASSGSGQINQPQHF TGTGCCAGCAGCGGCTCGGGACAAATAAATCAGCCCCAGCATTTT
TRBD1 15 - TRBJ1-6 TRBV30 CAWSLIDRDWSPLHF TGTGCCTGGAGCCTAATCGACAGGGATTGGTCACCCCTCCACTTT
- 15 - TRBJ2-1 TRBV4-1 CASSHEGTLYNEQFF TGCGCCAGCAGCCACGAGGGGACACTCTACAATGAGCAGTTCTTC